Sequencing of this T cell receptor (beta chain) was carried out in a study of blood T cell repertoires in COVID-19. Across the whole study: PBMCs, B-cell-depleted T cells, or T cells were the source of the cDNA or gDNA that made up the material.

In the original analysis: Reference gene primer amplification gave nucleated cell count estimates. Using immunoSEQ multiplex PCR, the repertoire was profiled, and TCRdb retains in-frame clones only, with some absent. V, J and clone size are those of that table, while D and trimming were read from the DNA. The sample lists 300,000 to 350,000 clones, about nine tenths occurring once. Two negative PCRs, clearance, or symptom resolution characterized the recovered Cohort 3 donors. The germline CDR1 and CDR2 sequences are SGHRS and YFSETQ. V was trimmed by 2 bases and J by 2 bases, leaving 6 bases between them. This CDR3 contains 13 residues.

This rearrangement joins TRBV5-1 to TRBJ2-3; D is undetermined. The sequence was collected from a young woman who had recovered from COVID-19. The sequenced sample was PBMCs or T cells enriched from blood (not recorded which). CDR3 DNA: TGCGCCAGCAGCTTCCTCCCCACAGATACGCAGTATTTT. It translates to CASSFLPTDTQYF. The variable domain in full, with the rest retrieved from reference TRBV5-1 and TRBJ2-3, is KAGVTQTPRYLIKTRGQQVTLSCSPISGHRSVSWYQQTPGQGLQFLFEYFSETQRNKGNFPGRFSGRQFSNSRSEMNVSTLELGDSALYLCASSFLPTDTQYFGPGTRLTVL.